The clone carrying this T cell receptor (beta chain) was counted between two and nine times. What it recognizes is unknown. Assay: immunoSEQ multiplex PCR; the TCRdb copy retains only in-frame clones and omits some. Of around 10,000 clones detected, about 21% appear once; the ten largest clones hold 11% to 15%. The treatment denotes: randomized to nivolumab then ipilimumab (arm A) or the reverse (arm B). The length of the CDR3 is 15 residues. After removal of 3 bases from V and 2 bases from J, the junction contained 2 bases not matched to a gene. Germline V gives CDR1 LNHNV, CDR2 YYDKDF (reference sequence). The data are from a study of sequential checkpoint blockade in melanoma. On the study more broadly: DNA from 85 to 95 pretreatment tumor samples underwent TCRβ immunosequencing. About two dozen patients had tumor biopsies before treatment and at week 13.

Overall study results and limits: T-cell fraction and clonality followed PD-L1 and CD8+ counts, not mutational load.

The J gene is TRBJ2-3, the V gene TRBV15; the match to TRBD2 covers 10 bases. The sample was tumor tissue (inferred from file names), taken from a patient given nivolumab and ipilimumab in sequence. The clonotype was recovered from a human donor with melanoma. The CDR3 is CATSSSGGATDTQYF. The CDR3 coding sequence is TGTGCCACCAGCAGCAGCGGGGGGGCCACAGATACGCAGTATTTT.